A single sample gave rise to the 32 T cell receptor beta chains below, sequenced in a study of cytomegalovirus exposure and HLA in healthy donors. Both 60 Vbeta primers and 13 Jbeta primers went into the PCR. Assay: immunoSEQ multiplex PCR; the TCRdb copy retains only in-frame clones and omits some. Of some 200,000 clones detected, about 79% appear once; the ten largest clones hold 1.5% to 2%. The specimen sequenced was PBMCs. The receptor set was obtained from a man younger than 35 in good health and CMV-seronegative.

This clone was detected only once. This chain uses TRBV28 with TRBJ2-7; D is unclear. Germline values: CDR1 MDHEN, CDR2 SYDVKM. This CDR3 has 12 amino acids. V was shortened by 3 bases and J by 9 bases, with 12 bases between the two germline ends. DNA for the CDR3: TGTGCCAGCAGTTTGGCCGACTTCGGGCAGTACTTC. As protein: CASSLADFGQYF. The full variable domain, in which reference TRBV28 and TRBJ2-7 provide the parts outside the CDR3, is DVKVTQSSRYLVKRTGEKVFLECVQDMDHENMFWYRQDPGLGLRLIYFSYDVKMKEKGDIPEGYSVSREKKERFSLILESASTNQTSMYLCASSLADFGQYFGPGTRLTVT.

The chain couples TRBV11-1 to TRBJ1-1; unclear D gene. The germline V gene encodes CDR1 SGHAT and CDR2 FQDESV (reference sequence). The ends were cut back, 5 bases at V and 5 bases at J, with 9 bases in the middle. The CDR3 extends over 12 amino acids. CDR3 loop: CASSRRSTEAFF. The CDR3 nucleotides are TGTGCCAGCAGCCGGAGAAGTACTGAAGCTTTCTTT.

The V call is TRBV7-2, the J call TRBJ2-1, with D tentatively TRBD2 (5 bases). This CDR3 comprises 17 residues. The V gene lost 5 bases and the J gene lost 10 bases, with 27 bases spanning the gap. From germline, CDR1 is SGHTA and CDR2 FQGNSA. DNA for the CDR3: TGTGCCAGCAGCCTTACCGGGCGTGGGCTAGCACTTTACGAGCAGTTCTTC. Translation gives CASSLTGRGLALYEQFF.

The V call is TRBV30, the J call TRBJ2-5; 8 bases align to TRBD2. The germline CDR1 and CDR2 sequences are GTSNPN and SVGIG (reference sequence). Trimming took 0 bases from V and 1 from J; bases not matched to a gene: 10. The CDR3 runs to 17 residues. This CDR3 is CAWSVTFGLALQETQYF. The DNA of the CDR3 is TGTGCCTGGAGTGTAACCTTCGGACTAGCCCTCCAAGAGACCCAGTACTTC.

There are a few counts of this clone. CDR3: CASSFEGAAEKLFF. Here the CDR3 DNA reads TGTGCCAGCAGTTTCGAGGGGGCGGCGGAAAAACTGTTTTTT. The V call is TRBV27, the J call TRBJ1-4; 7 bases map to TRBD1. The germline V gene has CDR1 MNHEY and CDR2 SMNVEV (reference sequence). J was trimmed by 8 bases and V by 3 bases; bases with no gene match: 6. The length of the CDR3 is 14 residues.

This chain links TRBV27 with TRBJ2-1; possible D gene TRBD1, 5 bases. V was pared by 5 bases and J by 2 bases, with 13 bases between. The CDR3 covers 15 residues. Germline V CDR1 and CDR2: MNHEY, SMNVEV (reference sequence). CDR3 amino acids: CASSPRWGAYNEQFF. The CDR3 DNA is TGTGCCAGCAGTCCGCGGTGGGGCGCCTACAATGAGCAGTTCTTC.

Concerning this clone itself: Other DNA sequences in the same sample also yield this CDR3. The CDR3 region is CASSIVGSSYEQYF. The CDR3 DNA reads as TGTGCCAGTAGTATCGTGGGGAGCTCCTACGAGCAGTACTTC. This chain connects TRBV19 to TRBJ2-7, with D maybe TRBD2 (5 bases). The CDR3 has 14 residues. CDR1 LNHDA and CDR2 SQIVND come from the germline V gene (reference sequence). V was clipped by 3 bases and J by 0 bases, with 9 bases between them.

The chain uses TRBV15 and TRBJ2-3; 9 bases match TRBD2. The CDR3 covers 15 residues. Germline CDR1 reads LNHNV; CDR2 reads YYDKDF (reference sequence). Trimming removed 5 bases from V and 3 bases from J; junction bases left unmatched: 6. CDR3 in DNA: TGTGCCACCAGCGTAGCGGGGGCCGGGACAGATACGCAGTATTTT. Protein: CATSVAGAGTDTQYF.

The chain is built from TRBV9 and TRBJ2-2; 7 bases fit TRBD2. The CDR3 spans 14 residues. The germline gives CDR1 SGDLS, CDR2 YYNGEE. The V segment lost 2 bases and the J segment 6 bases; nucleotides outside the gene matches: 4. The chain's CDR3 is CASSVASGAGELFF. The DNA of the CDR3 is TGTGCCAGCAGCGTCGCTAGCGGCGCCGGGGAGCTGTTTTTT.

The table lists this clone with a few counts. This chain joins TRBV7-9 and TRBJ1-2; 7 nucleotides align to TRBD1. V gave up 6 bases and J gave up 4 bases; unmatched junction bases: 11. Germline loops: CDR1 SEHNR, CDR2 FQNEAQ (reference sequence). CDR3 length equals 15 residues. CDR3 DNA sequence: TGTGCCAGCAGGTCCTCAGGGGGGAAATCCTATGGCTACACCTTC. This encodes CASRSSGGKSYGYTF. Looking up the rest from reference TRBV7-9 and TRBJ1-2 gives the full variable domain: DTGVSQNPRHKITKRGQNVTFRCDPISEHNRLYWYRQTLGQGPEFLTYFQNEAQLEKSRLLSDRFSAERPKGSFSTLEIQRTEQGDSAMYLCASRSSGGKSYGYTFGSGTRLTVV.

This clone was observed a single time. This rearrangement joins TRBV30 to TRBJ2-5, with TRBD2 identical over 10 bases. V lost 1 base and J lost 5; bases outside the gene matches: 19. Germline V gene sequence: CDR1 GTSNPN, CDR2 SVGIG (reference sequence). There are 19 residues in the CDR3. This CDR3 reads CAWSAEAGGPRVHQETQYF. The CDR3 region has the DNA TGTGCCTGGAGTGCAGAAGCGGGAGGGCCCAGGGTTCATCAGGAGACCCAGTACTTC.

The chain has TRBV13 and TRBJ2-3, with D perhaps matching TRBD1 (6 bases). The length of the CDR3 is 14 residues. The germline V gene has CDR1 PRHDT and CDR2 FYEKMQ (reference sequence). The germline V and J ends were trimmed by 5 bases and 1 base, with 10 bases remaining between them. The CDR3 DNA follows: TGTGCCAGCAGCATGCCAGGGGGCACAGATACGCAGTATTTT. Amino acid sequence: CASSMPGGTDTQYF.

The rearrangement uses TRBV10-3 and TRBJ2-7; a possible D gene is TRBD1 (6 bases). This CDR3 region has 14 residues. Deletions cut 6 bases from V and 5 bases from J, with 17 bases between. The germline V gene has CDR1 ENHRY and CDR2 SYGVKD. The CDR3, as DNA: TGTGCCATCAGAACCTTGGCAGGGGTAGACGAGCAGTACTTC. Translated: CAIRTLAGVDEQYF.

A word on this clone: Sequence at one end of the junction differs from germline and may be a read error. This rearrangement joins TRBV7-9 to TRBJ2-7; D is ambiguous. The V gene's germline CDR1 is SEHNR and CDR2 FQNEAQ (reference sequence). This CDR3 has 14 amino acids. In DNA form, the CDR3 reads TGTTCCAGCAGCTTAGGAGATGGTCCCTACGAGCAGTACTTC. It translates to CSSSLGDGPYEQYF.

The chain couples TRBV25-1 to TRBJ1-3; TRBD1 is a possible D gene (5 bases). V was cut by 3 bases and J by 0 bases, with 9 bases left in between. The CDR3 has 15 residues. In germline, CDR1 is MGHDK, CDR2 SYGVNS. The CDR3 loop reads CASSEGHSSGNTIYF. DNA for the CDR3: TGTGCCAGCAGTGAGGGGCATTCCTCTGGAAACACCATATATTTT.

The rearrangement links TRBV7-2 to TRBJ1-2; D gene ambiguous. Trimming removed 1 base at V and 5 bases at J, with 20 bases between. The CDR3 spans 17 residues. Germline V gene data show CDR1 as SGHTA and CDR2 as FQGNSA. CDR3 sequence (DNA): TGTGCCAGCAGCTTAGGTGTGGCGGGCCAGGCGACTTATGGCTACACCTTC. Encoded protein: CASSLGVAGQATYGYTF.

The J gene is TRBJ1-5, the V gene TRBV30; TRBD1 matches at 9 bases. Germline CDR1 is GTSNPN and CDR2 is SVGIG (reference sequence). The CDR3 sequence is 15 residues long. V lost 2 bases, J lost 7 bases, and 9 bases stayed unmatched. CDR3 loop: CAWSLTGTGSQPQHF. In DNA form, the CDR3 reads TGTGCCTGGAGTCTCACCGGGACAGGGAGCCAGCCCCAGCATTTT.

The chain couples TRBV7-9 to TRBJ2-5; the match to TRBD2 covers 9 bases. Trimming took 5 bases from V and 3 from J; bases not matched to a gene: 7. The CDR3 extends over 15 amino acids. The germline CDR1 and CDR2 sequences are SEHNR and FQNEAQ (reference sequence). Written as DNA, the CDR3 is TGTGCCAGCAGCCCAGCGGGGGGACTAAAAGAGACCCAGTACTTC. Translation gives CASSPAGGLKETQYF.

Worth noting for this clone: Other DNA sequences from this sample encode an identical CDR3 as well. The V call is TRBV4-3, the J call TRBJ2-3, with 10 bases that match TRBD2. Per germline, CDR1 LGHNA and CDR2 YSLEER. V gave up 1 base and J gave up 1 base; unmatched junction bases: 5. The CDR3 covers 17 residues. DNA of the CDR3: TGCGCCAGCAGCCAAGGCCCTAGCGGGGGAGGCACAGATACGCAGTATTTT. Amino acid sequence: CASSQGPSGGGTDTQYF.

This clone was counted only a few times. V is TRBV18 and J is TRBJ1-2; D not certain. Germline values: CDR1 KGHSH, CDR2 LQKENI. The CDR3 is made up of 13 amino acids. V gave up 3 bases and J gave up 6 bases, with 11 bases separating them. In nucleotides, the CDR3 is TGTGCCAGCTCACCTGGAGGGTCGGATGGCTACACCTTC. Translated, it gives CASSPGGSDGYTF.

CDR3 bases: TGTGCCAGCAGCACCAGGGACAGGGTTACTAATGAAAAACTGTTTTTT. Encoded protein: CASSTRDRVTNEKLFF. This chain links TRBV9 with TRBJ1-4; TRBD1 matches 9 bases. CDR3 length equals 16 residues. V was clipped by 4 bases and J by 2 bases; unmatched bases: 6. Germline CDR1 reads SGDLS; CDR2 reads YYNGEE.

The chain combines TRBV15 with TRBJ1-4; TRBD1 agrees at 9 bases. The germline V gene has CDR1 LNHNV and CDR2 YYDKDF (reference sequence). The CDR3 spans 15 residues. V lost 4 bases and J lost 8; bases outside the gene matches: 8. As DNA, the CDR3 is TGTGCCACCAGCAACGACAGGGGGATAGGAGAAAAACTGTTTTTT. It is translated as CATSNDRGIGEKLFF.

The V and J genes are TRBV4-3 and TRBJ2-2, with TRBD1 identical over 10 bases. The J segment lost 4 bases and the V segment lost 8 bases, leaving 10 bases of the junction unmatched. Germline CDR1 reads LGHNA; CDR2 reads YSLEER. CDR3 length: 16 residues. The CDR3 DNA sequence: TGCGCCAGCGAAGACCCGGACAGGGGGGTCACCGGGGAGCTGTTTTTT. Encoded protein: CASEDPDRGVTGELFF.

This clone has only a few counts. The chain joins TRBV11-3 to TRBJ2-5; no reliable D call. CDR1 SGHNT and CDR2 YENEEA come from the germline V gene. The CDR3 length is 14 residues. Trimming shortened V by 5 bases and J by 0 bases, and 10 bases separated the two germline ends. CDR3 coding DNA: TGTGCCAGCAGCATCACAGAGTACCAAGAGACCCAGTACTTC. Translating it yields CASSITEYQETQYF.

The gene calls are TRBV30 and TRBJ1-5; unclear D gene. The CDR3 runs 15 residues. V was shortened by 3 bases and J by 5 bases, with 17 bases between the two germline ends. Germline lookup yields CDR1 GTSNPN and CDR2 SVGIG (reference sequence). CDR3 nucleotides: TGTGCCTGGAGGGCTGCGTCAGGTATCTATCAGCCCCAGCATTTT. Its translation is CAWRAASGIYQPQHF.

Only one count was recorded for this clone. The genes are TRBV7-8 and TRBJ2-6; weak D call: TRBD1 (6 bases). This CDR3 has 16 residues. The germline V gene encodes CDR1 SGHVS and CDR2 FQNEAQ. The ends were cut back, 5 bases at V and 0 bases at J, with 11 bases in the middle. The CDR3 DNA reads TGTGCCAGCAGCCGATTACAGGGCTCTGGGGCCAACGTCCTGACTTTC. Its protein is CASSRLQGSGANVLTF. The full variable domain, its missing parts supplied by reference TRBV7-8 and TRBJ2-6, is GAGVSQSPRYKVAKRGQDVALRCDPISGHVSLFWYQQALGQGPEFLTYFQNEAQLDKSGLPSDRFFAERPEGSVSTLKIQRTQQEDSAVYLCASSRLQGSGANVLTFGAGSRLTVL.

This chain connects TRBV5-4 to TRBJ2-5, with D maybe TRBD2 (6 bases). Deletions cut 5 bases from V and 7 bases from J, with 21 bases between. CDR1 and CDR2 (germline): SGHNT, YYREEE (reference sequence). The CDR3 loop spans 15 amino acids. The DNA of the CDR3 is TGTGCCAGCAGTTTTGGGGGGTCGCTAACGGGGACCCAGTACTTC. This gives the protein CASSFGGSLTGTQYF.

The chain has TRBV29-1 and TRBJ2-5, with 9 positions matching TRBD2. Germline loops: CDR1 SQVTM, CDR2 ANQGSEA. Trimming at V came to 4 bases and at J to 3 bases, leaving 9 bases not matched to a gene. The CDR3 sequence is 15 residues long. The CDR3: CSVASGSGGEETQYF. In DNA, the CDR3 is TGCAGCGTTGCGTCGGGTAGCGGGGGTGAAGAGACCCAGTACTTC.

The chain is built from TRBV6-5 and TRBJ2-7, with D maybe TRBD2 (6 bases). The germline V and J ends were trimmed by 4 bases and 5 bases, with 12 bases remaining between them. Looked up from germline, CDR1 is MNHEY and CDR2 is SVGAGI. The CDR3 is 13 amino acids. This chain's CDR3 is CASSWEAENEQYF. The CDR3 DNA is TGTGCCAGCAGTTGGGAGGCTGAAAACGAGCAGTACTTC.

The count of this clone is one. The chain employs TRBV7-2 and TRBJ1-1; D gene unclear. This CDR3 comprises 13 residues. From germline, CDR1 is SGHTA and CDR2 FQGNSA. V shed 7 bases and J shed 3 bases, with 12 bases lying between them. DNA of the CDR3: TGTGCCAGCATCCTGCACATTGACACTGAAGCTTTCTTT. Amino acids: CASILHIDTEAFF.

This CDR3 reads CASSLSGGWQETQYF. In DNA form, the CDR3 reads TGTGCCAGCAGTTTATCGGGGGGGTGGCAAGAGACCCAGTACTTC. The rearrangement joins TRBV27 to TRBJ2-5; the match to TRBD2 covers 7 bases. Germline CDR1 is MNHEY and CDR2 is SMNVEV (reference sequence). V shed 0 bases, J shed 2 bases, and the junction held 3 bases outside the gene matches. This CDR3 contains 15 residues.

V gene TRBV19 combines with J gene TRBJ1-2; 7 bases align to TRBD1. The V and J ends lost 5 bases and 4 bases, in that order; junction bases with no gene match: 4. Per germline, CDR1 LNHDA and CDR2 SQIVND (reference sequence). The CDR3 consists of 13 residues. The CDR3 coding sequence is TGTGCCAGTAGTTCGGACAGGTTCTATGGCTACACCTTC. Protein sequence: CASSSDRFYGYTF.